This is a list of T cell receptor beta chains from one sample in a study of blood T cell repertoires in COVID-19. The data were produced by immunoSEQ multiplex PCR, yet TCRdb's version contains in-frame clones alone and is incomplete. Seen here are 140,000 or so clones, roughly 88% observed once, and the top ten hold 1.5% to 2%. Input material: peripheral blood. The receptors were gathered from a woman in her forties or fifties with acute or convalescent COVID-19. Both conserved end residues are part of each CDR3. The D gene is left open where the match is weak.

d_call v_call cdr3_aa
TRBD1 TRBV5-1 CATTTGGTDTQYF
TRBD1 TRBV6-5 CASSRQGWITGELFF
TRBD1 TRBV23-1 CASTQGQSNTEAFF
. TRBV6-5 CAVRVSSGNTIYF
. TRBV7-9 CASSLELTGQETQYF
. TRBV9 CASSVEGDTDTQYF
. TRBV10-3 CAISEPRGTDTQYF
. TRBV2 CASSGQVQGYEQYF
. TRBV2 CASVEGEGPGELFF
. TRBV2 CATRGRDGQPQHF
. TRBV3-1/TRBV3-2 CASSQDQGYGYTF
. TRBV11-2 CASSLARRGTEAFF
. TRBV27 CASSPSLGLAPYEQYF